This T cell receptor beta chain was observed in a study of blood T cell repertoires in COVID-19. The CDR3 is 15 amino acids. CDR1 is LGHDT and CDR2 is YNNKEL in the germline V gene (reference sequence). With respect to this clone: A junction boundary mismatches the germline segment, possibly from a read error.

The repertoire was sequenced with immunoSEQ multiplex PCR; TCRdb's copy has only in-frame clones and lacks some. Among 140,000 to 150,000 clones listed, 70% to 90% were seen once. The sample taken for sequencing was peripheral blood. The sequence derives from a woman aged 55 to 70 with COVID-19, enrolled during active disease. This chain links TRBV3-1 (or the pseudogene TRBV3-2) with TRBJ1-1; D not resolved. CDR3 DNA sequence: TGTGCCAGCAGTCAAGGAGGGATAGGGAACACTGAAGCTTTCTTT. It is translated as CASSQGGIGNTEAFF.